This is a list of T cell receptor beta chains from one sample in a study of cytomegalovirus exposure and HLA in healthy donors. Sequenced by immunoSEQ multiplex PCR; TCRdb stores in-frame clones only, minus some. The sample includes about 130,000 clones, around 84% of them seen just once. The sample was PBMCs. All receptors derive from a man in his fifties or sixties in good health and CMV-seronegative. Both conserved end residues are part of each CDR3. D genes are given only for firm matches. The size of a clone is reported for some rows only, either as once, few or many, or as a class for expanded clones.

V gene	clone size	J gene	D gene	CDR3 DNA	CDR3 protein
TRBV7-6	NA	TRBJ2-7	NA	TGTGCCAGCAGCCTCGTTACCTACGAGCAGTACTTC	CASSLVTYEQYF
TRBV7-6	NA	TRBJ1-1	NA	TGTGCCAGCATCCAGGGACTGAGGAACACTGAAGCTTTCTTT	CASIQGLRNTEAFF
TRBV2	NA	TRBJ1-1	NA	TGTGCCAGCAGAGAGGCAGACACTGAAGCTTTCTTT	CASREADTEAFF
TRBV30	NA	TRBJ1-2	NA	TGTGCCCGCTCGGATGGGGGGAGGGCGGAGGGCTACACCTTC	CARSDGGRAEGYTF
TRBV18	once	TRBJ2-7	TRBD1	TGTGCCAGCTCACCTCCTGGGACAGGGAGGTACGAGCAGTACTTC	CASSPPGTGRYEQYF
TRBV14	NA	TRBJ1-2	TRBD1	TGTGCCAGCAGCCAAGTGTTCAAGCCAGGGGGAAATAACTATGGCTACACCTTC	CASSQVFKPGGNNYGYTF
TRBV11-3	NA	TRBJ1-1	TRBD1	TGTGCCAGCAGCGCGGACAGGGCTAACACTGAAGCTTTCTTT	CASSADRANTEAFF
TRBV6-1	NA	TRBJ2-7	NA	TGTGCCAGCAGTGAATTCGGTTTTGACGAGCAGTACTTC	CASSEFGFDEQYF
TRBV7-7	NA	TRBJ2-1	TRBD2	TGTGCTAGCAGCCACGGGACTAGCGGGGGTAATGAGCAGTTCTTC	CASSHGTSGGNEQFF
TRBV4-1	once	TRBJ2-5	NA	TGCGCCAGCAGCCAAGAAGCGGGGACCCAGTACTTC	CASSQEAGTQYF
TRBV29-1	once	TRBJ2-7	NA	TGCAGCGTTGATGGGGGGGCGCACGAGCAGTACTTC	CSVDGGAHEQYF
TRBV6-5	NA	TRBJ2-1	NA	TGTGCCAGCGGCAGGGTTGGTGAGCAGTTCTTC	CASGRVGEQFF
TRBV19	NA	TRBJ1-5	TRBD1	TGTGCCAGTAGTATGATGACAGGGATCAATCAGCCCCAGCATTTT	CASSMMTGINQPQHF
TRBV5-5	NA	TRBJ1-4	NA	TGTGCCAGCAGCTTGGCCCTTGGGACATCTGAAAAACTGTTTTTT	CASSLALGTSEKLFF
TRBV25-1	NA	TRBJ2-1	NA	TGTGCCAGCAGTGTAACCGGACTTTACAATGAGCAGTTCTTC	CASSVTGLYNEQFF
TRBV2	NA	TRBJ1-2	TRBD1	TGTGCCAAGCGCCTGGCCGGAACGACAGGGACTGGCTACACCTTC	CAKRLAGTTGTGYTF
TRBV10-2	NA	TRBJ1-4	NA	TGCGCCAGCAGTGAGTCGGGTAGTCAGGTCAATGAAAAACTGTTTTTT	CASSESGSQVNEKLFF
TRBV4-1	NA	TRBJ1-4	NA	TGCGCCAGCAGCCAAATCAGGGTGGCTAATGAAAAACTGTTTTTT	CASSQIRVANEKLFF
TRBV23-1	NA	TRBJ2-5	TRBD1	TGCGCCAGCAGTCAAACGGACAGGGCCAATTACCAAGAGACCCAGTACTTC	CASSQTDRANYQETQYF
TRBV29-1	NA	TRBJ2-1	TRBD1	TGCAGCGTTCAGGGGGCGCAGTACAATGAGCAGTTCTTC	CSVQGAQYNEQFF
TRBV30	NA	TRBJ1-2	TRBD1	TGTGCCTGGGGGACAGGGTTCCATGGCTACACCTTC	CAWGTGFHGYTF
TRBV6-5	NA	TRBJ2-5	TRBD2	TGTGCCAGCATGGCGGGGGGCGCAGAGACCCAGTACTTC	CASMAGGAETQYF
TRBV9	NA	TRBJ2-5	TRBD1	TGTGCCAGCAGCGACACACAGGGGATTGCCCAAGAGACCCAGTACTTC	CASSDTQGIAQETQYF
TRBV18	once	TRBJ2-1	TRBD1	TGTGCCAGCTCCCTAGACAGCTCCCGGGACAGACGCCACCAAGGGCAGTTCTTC	CASSLDSSRDRRHQGQFF
TRBV15	few	TRBJ2-7	NA	TGTGCCACCAGCCCAAGCTTTGGGCCAGGGTACGAGCAGTACTTC	CATSPSFGPGYEQYF
TRBV5-1	few	TRBJ1-2	NA	TGCGCCAGCAGCTTGGGGACAGCTGACAATAACTATGGCTACACCTTC	CASSLGTADNNYGYTF
TRBV25-1	NA	TRBJ2-5	NA	TGTGCCAGCAGTCCCTCGTACCAAGAGACCCAGTACTTC	CASSPSYQETQYF
TRBV19	NA	TRBJ2-2	TRBD2	TGTGCCAGTAACCCCCCGGGACTAGCAAACACCGGGGAGCTGTTTTTT	CASNPPGLANTGELFF
TRBV5-1	NA	TRBJ1-5	TRBD1	TGCGCCAGCAGCCCGGACAGGGGAGGTCAGCCCCAGCATTTT	CASSPDRGGQPQHF
TRBV19	NA	TRBJ2-1	NA	TGTGCCAGTAGCGGCGGCCGATCGAGCTCCTACAATGAGCAGTTCTTC	CASSGGRSSSYNEQFF
TRBV28	NA	TRBJ1-1	NA	TGTGCCAGCAGTTTAGGGACAATGGGTGAGGCTTTCTTT	CASSLGTMGEAFF
TRBV19	few	TRBJ2-1	NA	TGTGCCAGTGCCGTAGGGAGCCACAATGAGCAGTTCTTC	CASAVGSHNEQFF
TRBV4-2	NA	TRBJ2-5	NA	TGTGCCAGCAGCCCAGGGAGGTTTCGAGAGACCCAGTACTTC	CASSPGRFRETQYF
TRBV2	NA	TRBJ1-1	NA	TGTGCCAGCATCCGTAAACAGAACACTGAAGCTTTCTTT	CASIRKQNTEAFF
TRBV5-1	few	TRBJ2-1	TRBD1	TGCGCCAGCAGCGGGACCCCGGGACAGGGGAACAATGAGCAGTTCTTC	CASSGTPGQGNNEQFF
TRBV4-3	NA	TRBJ2-3	NA	TGCGCCAGCAGCCGTGACCGGGACTCCTCAAGCACGCAGTATTTT	CASSRDRDSSSTQYF
TRBV5-8	NA	TRBJ1-2	NA	TGTGCCAGCAGCTCGATAGACTATGGCTACACCTTC	CASSSIDYGYTF
TRBV4-1	NA	TRBJ1-1	TRBD1	TGCGCCAGCAGCCAAGCCACCGGGACAGGGATCGCTGAAGCTTTCTTT	CASSQATGTGIAEAFF
TRBV4-2	NA	TRBJ2-7	NA	TGTGCCAGCAGCCAAGATCGACAGAGCTACTCCTACGAGCAGTACTTC	CASSQDRQSYSYEQYF
TRBV7-2	NA	TRBJ2-5	TRBD2	TGTGCCACATCTCTGCTAGCGGGGGGGTGGGAGACCCAGTACTTC	CATSLLAGGWETQYF
TRBV5-5	NA	TRBJ1-1	NA	TGTGCCAGCAGCTTGGCATCCATGAACACTGAAGCTTTCTTT	CASSLASMNTEAFF
TRBV7-2	NA	TRBJ1-6	NA	TGTGCCAGCAGCCCCACAGGGAACAATTCACCCCTCCACTTT	CASSPTGNNSPLHF